The clone carrying this T cell receptor beta chain was counted a single time. Antigen: not known. Germline is not matched at one junction end, which may reflect a read error. Germline V CDR1 and CDR2: LNHDA, SQIVND (reference sequence). The CDR3 contains 15 residues. The entry originates in a study of tumor-infiltrating lymphocytes in localized non-small cell lung cancer. Study summary: Tumor tissue and non-adjacent uninvolved lung came from each patient.

Findings of the study overall: TCR sequencing covered a subset of patients with enough tissue. Compared with uninvolved lung, tumors showed higher T cell infiltration by TCRbeta sequencing. Recurrence-free survival showed no association with tumor T-cell fraction.

The protocol was immunoSEQ multiplex PCR, while the TCRdb copy is restricted to in-frame clones and leaves out a portion. The sample shows about 14,000 clones, 80% to 90% of them seen only once. The source material was lung tumor tissue. This receptor was taken from a human donor with non-small cell lung cancer. The chain has TRBV19 and TRBJ2-3; TRBD2 matches 10 bases. The CDR3 sequence is CASRIAGGGTDTQYF. The CDR3 coding sequence is TGTGCCAGTAGGATAGCGGGAGGTGGGACAGATACGCAGTATTTT. Full variable domain (remainder filled in from reference TRBV19 and TRBJ2-3): DGGITQSPKYLFRKEGQNVTLSCEQNLNHDAMYWYRQDPGQGLRLIYYSQIVNDFQKGDIAEGYSVSREKKESFPLTVTSAQKNPTAFYLCASRIAGGGTDTQYFGPGTRLTVL.